One and the same sample provided the 3 T cell receptor beta chains below, sequenced in a study of cytomegalovirus exposure and HLA in healthy donors. This PCR relied on a set of 60 Vbeta primers and 13 Jbeta primers. The protocol was immunoSEQ multiplex PCR, while the TCRdb copy is restricted to in-frame clones and leaves out a portion. This table holds under 150,000 clones, around 79% found once. Source material: PBMCs. Every receptor here comes from a male donor in good health and CMV-seronegative.

V usage is TRBV18 and J usage is TRBJ1-1, with TRBD1 identical over 7 bases. The CDR3 has 16 amino acids. In germline, CDR1 is KGHSH, CDR2 LQKENI. Germline trimming cut 5 bases from V and 7 bases from J; bases unmatched to any gene: 16. The CDR3 bases are TGTGCCAGCTCAACAGCCCCTCCGAGACAGGGAAATGAAGCTTTCTTT. As protein: CASSTAPPRQGNEAFF.

V gene TRBV15 combines with J gene TRBJ1-2; 10 bases align to TRBD1. The CDR3 consists of 17 residues. Unmatched junction bases numbered 10, after V lost 4 bases and J lost 2 bases. Germline loops: CDR1 LNHNV, CDR2 YYDKDF (reference sequence). The CDR3 region is CATSKRYETGGNYGYTF. As DNA, the CDR3 is TGTGCCACCAGCAAGAGATACGAGACAGGGGGCAACTATGGCTACACCTTC.

The chain employs TRBV5-3 and TRBJ1-4; D is unclear. TRBV5-3 is designated an ORF whose function remains uncertain. The CDR3 sequence is 19 residues long. Trimming pared 0 bases from V and 0 bases from J, leaving 18 bases between. CDR3 in DNA: TGTGCCAGAAGCTTGGTACGGGGTGCTCTTATGGCAACTAATGAAAAACTGTTTTTT. Translating it yields CARSLVRGALMATNEKLFF.